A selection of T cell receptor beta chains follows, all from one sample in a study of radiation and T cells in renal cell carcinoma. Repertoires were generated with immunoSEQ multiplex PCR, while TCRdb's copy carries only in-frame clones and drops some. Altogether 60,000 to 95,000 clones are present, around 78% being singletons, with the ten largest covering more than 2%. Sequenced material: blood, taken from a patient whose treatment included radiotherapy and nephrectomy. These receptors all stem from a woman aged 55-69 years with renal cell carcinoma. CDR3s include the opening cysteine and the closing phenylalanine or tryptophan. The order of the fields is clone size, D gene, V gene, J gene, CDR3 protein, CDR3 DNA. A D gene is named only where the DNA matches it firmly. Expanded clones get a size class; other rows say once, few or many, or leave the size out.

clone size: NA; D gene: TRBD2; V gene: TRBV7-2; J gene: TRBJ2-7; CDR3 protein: CASRLTSGSYEQYF; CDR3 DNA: TGTGCCAGCAGACTAACTAGCGGGAGCTACGAGCAGTACTTC
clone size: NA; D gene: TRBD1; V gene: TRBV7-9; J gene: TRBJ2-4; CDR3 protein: CASSVTSGTGAIQYF; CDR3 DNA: TGTGCCAGCAGCGTAACCTCCGGGACAGGGGCCATTCAGTACTTC
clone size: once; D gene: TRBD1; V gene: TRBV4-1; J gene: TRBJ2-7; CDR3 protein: CASSQLTGARYEQYF; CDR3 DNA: TGCGCCAGCAGCCAACTTACAGGGGCCCGCTACGAGCAGTACTTC
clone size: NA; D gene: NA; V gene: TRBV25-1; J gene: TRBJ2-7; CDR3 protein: CASSTEYEQYF; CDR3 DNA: TGTGCCAGCAGTACGGAGTACGAGCAGTACTTC
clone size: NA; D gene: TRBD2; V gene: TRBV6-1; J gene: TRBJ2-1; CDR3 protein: CASSATSGGLGEQFF; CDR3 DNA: TGTGCCAGCAGTGCGACTAGCGGGGGGCTAGGTGAGCAGTTCTTC
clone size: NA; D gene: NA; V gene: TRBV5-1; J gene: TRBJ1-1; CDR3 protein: CASSLIGRTQMNTEAFF; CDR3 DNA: TGCGCCAGCAGCTTGATCGGACGGACCCAAATGAACACTGAAGCTTTCTTT
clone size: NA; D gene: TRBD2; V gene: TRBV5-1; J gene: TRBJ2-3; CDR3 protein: CASSRLAGADTQYF; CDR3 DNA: TGCGCCAGCAGCCGACTAGCGGGGGCCGATACGCAGTATTTT
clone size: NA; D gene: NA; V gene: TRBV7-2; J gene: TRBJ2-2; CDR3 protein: CASSPKVGAPGTGELFF; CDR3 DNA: TGTGCCAGCAGCCCTAAGGTGGGGGCGCCGGGGACCGGGGAGCTGTTTTTT
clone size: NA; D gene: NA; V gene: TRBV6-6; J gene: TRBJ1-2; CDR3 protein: CASSYHRDGYTF; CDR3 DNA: TGTGCCAGCAGTTACCACAGGGATGGCTACACCTTC
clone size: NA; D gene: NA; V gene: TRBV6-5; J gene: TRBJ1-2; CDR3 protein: CASAPGPPENGYTF; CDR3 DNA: TGTGCCAGTGCTCCGGGGCCTCCCGAGAATGGCTACACCTTC
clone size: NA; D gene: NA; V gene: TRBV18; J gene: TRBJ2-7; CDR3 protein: CASSPPNGGRVTSYEQYF; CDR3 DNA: TGTGCCAGCTCACCACCAAACGGGGGTAGGGTCACATCCTACGAGCAGTACTTC
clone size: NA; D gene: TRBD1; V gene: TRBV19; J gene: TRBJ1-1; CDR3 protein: CATRDSLETEAFF; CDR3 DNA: TGTGCCACCAGGGACAGTTTAGAGACTGAAGCTTTCTTT
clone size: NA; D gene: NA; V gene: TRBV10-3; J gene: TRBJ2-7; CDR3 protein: CAITEGGPYEQYF; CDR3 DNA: TGTGCCATCACCGAAGGGGGGCCCTACGAGCAGTACTTC
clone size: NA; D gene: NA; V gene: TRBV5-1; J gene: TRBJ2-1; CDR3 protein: CASSLGGGTTRNEQFF; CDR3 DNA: TGCGCCAGCAGCTTGGGAGGGGGGACTACCCGAAATGAGCAGTTCTTC
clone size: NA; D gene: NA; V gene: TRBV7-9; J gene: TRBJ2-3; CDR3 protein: CASSDRTALNTQYF; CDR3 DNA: TGTGCCAGCAGCGACCGGACCGCCCTTAATACGCAGTATTTT
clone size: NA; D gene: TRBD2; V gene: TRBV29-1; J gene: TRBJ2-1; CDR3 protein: CSVEPLTSGSHNEQFF; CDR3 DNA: TGCAGCGTCGAACCTCTGACTAGCGGGAGCCACAATGAGCAGTTCTTC
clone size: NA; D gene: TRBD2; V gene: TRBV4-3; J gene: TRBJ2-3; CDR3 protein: CASSQVGTSRTDTQYF; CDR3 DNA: TGCGCCAGCAGCCAAGTAGGGACTAGCCGCACAGATACGCAGTATTTT
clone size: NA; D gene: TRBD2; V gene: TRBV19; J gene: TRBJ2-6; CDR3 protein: CASSREGSSSGANVLTF; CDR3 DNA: TGTGCCAGTAGTAGGGAGGGATCAAGCTCTGGGGCCAACGTCCTGACTTTC
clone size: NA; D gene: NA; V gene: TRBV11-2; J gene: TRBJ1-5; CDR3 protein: CASSYDPGQPQHF; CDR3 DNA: TGTGCCAGCAGCTACGACCCGGGGCAGCCCCAGCATTTT
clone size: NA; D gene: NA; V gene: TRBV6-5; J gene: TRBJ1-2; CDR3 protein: CASRGRREDYGYTF; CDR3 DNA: TGTGCCAGCAGAGGACGGAGGGAGGACTATGGCTACACCTTC
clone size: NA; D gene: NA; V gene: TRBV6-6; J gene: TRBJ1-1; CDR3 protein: CASRTLDRNTEAFF; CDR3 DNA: TGTGCCAGCAGAACTTTGGACAGGAACACTGAAGCTTTCTTT
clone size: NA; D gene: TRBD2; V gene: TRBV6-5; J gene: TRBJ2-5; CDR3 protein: CASSVAGDLTQYF; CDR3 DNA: TGTGCCAGCAGTGTAGCGGGAGACTTGACCCAGTACTTC
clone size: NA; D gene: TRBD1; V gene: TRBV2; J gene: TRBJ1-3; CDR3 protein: CASRDRTGGGNTIYF; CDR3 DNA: TGTGCCAGCAGAGATCGGACAGGGGGCGGAAACACCATATATTTT
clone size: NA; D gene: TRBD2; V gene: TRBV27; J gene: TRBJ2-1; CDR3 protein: CASSSFGTSGAYNEQFF; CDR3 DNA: TGTGCCAGCAGTTCGTTCGGGACTAGCGGGGCCTACAATGAGCAGTTCTTC
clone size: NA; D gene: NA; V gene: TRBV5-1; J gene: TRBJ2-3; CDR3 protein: CASSLVGGISTDTQYF; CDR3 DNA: TGCGCCAGCAGCTTGGTTGGCGGGATAAGCACAGATACGCAGTATTTT
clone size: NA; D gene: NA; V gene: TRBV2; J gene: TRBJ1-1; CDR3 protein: CASRFQGYGTEAFF; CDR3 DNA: TGTGCCAGCAGGTTTCAGGGATATGGCACTGAAGCTTTCTTT
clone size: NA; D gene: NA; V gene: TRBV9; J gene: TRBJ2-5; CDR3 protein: CASSVDPREETQYF; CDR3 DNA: TGTGCCAGCAGCGTAGACCCCAGAGAAGAGACCCAGTACTTC
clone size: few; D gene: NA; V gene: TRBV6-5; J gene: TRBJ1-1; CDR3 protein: CASSYGVEENTEAFF; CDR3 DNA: TGTGCCAGCAGTTACGGAGTGGAGGAGAACACTGAAGCTTTCTTT
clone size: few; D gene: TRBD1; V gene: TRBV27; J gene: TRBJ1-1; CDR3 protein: CASSWTGGNTEAFF; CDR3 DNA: TGTGCCAGCAGTTGGACAGGGGGGAACACTGAAGCTTTCTTT